The clone carrying this T cell receptor beta chain was counted a few times. This sample was taken from a study of glioma-infiltrating T cells after dendritic cell vaccination. Indicated time point: after dendritic cell vaccination, including at tumor progression/relapse. The repertoire was sequenced with immunoSEQ multiplex PCR; TCRdb's copy has only in-frame clones and lacks some. The data show about 87,000 clones, with roughly four fifths seen just once and less than 7% held by the top ten. This receptor was identified in a human donor with glioblastoma. This specimen was blood, taken after dendritic cell vaccination.

In nucleotides, the CDR3 is TGTGCCAGCAGCGTAGAGGGGGCGGGGATCACTGAAGCTTTCTTT. Its protein product is CASSVEGAGITEAFF. The chain is built from TRBV9 and TRBJ1-1, with 7 bases aligning to TRBD1. J was trimmed by 4 bases and V by 0 bases; bases with no gene match: 6. There are 15 residues in the CDR3. CDR1 and CDR2 (germline): SGDLS, YYNGEE.